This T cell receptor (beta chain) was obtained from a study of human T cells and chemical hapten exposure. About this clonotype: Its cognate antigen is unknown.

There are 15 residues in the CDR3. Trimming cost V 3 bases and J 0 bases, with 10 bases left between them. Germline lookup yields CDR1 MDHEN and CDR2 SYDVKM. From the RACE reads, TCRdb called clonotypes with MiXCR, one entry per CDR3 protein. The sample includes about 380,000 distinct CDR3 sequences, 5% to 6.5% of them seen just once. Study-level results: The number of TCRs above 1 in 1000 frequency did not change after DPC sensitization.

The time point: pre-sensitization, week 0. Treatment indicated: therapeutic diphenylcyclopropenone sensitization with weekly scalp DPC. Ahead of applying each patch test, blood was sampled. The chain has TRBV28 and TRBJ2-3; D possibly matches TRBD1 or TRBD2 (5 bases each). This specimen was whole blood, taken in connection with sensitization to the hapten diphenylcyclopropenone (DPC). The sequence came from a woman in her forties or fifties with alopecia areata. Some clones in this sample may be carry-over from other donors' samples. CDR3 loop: CASSLTRGSTDTQYF. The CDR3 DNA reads TGTGCCAGCAGTTTGACGAGGGGTAGCACAGATACGCAGTATTTT.